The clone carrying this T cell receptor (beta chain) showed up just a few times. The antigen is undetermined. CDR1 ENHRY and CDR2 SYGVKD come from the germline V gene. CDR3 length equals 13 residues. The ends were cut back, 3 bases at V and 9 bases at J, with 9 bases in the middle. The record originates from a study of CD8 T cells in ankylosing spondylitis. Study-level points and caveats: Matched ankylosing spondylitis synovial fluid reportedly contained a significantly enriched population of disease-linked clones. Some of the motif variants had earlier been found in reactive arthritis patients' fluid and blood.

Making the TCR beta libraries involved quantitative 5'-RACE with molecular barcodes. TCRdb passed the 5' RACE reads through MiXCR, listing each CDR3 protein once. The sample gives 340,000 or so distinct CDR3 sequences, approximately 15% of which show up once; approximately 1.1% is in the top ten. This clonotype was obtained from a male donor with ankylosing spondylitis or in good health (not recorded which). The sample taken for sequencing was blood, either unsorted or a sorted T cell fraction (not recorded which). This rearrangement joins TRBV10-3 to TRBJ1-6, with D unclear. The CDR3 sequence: CAISEGGRSPLHF. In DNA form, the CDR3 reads TGTGCCATCAGTGAAGGAGGACGTTCACCCCTCCACTTT.